These T cell receptor beta chains were read from a single sample in a study of CD8 T cells in ankylosing spondylitis. TCRdb redid the calling of the 5' RACE reads with MiXCR, one entry per CDR3 protein. The sample has over 700,000 distinct CDR3 sequences, over 15% seen once. Sequencing input: blood, either unsorted or a sorted T cell fraction (not recorded which). The receptors were gathered from a male donor with ankylosing spondylitis. CDR3s include the opening cysteine and the closing phenylalanine or tryptophan. D genes are given only for firm matches. The size field is filled for only some rows; it gives once, few, many or a size class.

v_call	d_call	cdr3_length	clone_size	j_call	cdr3_nt	cdr3_aa
TRBV6-6	NA	13	many	TRBJ2-7	TGTGCCAGCAGTTACTCTGAGGGGACCGAGCAGTACTTC	CASSYSEGTEQYF
TRBV27	NA	15	NA	TRBJ2-2	TGTGCCAGCAGTTTACGGGATCACGGCACCGGGGAGCTGTTTTTT	CASSLRDHGTGELFF
TRBV15	NA	14	few	TRBJ2-5	TGTGCCACCAGCAGCGGATTCGGGAAAGAGACCCAGTACTTC	CATSSGFGKETQYF
TRBV29-1	NA	12	NA	TRBJ2-7	TGCAGCGTTGAAGGGGGGGCGGGCGAGCAGTACTTC	CSVEGGAGEQYF
TRBV10-3	NA	12	few	TRBJ2-5	TGTGCCATCTCACAGGGTCCAGAGACCCAGTACTTC	CAISQGPETQYF
TRBV9	TRBD2	15	NA	TRBJ2-5	TGTGCCAGCAGCGGTAGCGGGGGGTCGGGAGAGACCCAGTACTTC	CASSGSGGSGETQYF
TRBV10-1	TRBD2	13	many	TRBJ2-1	TGCGCCAGCAGCAGCGGGACTCACAATGAGCAGTTCTTC	CASSSGTHNEQFF
TRBV12-3/TRBV12-4	NA	13	NA	TRBJ2-7	TGTGCCAGCAGGATCCTGGGGCACTACGAGCAGTACTTC	CASRILGHYEQYF
TRBV14	TRBD2	18	few	TRBJ2-7	TGTGCCAGCAGCCAAGTACCGTTTGGACTAGCGAGCTCCTACGAGCAGTACTTC	CASSQVPFGLASSYEQYF
TRBV29-1	TRBD1	14	few	TRBJ2-1	TGCAGCGTTGGAAGGACAGGGGGTGGTGATGAGCAGTTCTTC	CSVGRTGGGDEQFF
TRBV2	TRBD1	14	NA	TRBJ1-2	TGTGCCAGCAGGGGGACAGCTACTAACTATGGCTACACCTTC	CASRGTATNYGYTF
TRBV29-1	TRBD1	13	NA	TRBJ1-1	TGCAGCGCCAAGGACAGGGGGGACACTGAAGCTTTCTTT	CSAKDRGDTEAFF
TRBV29-1	TRBD2	15	NA	TRBJ2-5	TGCAGCGTAGTCCCGGGACTAGCGGGCCCCGTGGGCCAGTACTTC	CSVVPGLAGPVGQYF
TRBV12-3/TRBV12-4	NA	13	once	TRBJ1-1	TGTGCCAGCACCCCTGGGCAGAACCTCGAAGCTTTCTTT	CASTPGQNLEAFF
TRBV11-2	TRBD1	15	NA	TRBJ2-2	TGTGCCAGCAGCTTACTTAGACAGGGGCCCGGGGAGCTGTTTTTT	CASSLLRQGPGELFF
TRBV6-2/TRBV6-3	NA	14	NA	TRBJ2-5	TGTGCCAGCAGTTACGCTAGCAGACAAGAGACCCAGTACTTC	CASSYASRQETQYF
TRBV20-1	NA	14	NA	TRBJ1-2	TGCAGTGCTAGAGATGCAGCAGGGGCCTATGGCTACACCTTC	CSARDAAGAYGYTF
TRBV29-1	TRBD1	18	NA	TRBJ1-1	TGCAGCGTCGCCGGGGGGGACCCGGGACAGCCAAGGGGCACTGAAGCTTTCTTT	CSVAGGDPGQPRGTEAFF
TRBV5-1	NA	14	NA	TRBJ2-3	TGCGCCAGCAGCTTGGAGGGACTCACAGATACGCAGTATTTT	CASSLEGLTDTQYF
TRBV21-1	NA	16	NA	TRBJ2-6	TGTGCCAGCAGCTCTCTCAGGGGTACCGGGGCCAACGTCCTGACTTTC	CASSSLRGTGANVLTF
TRBV6-2/TRBV6-3	NA	12	NA	TRBJ2-1	TGTGCCAGCGCTTGGGCCTACAATGAGCAGTTCTTC	CASAWAYNEQFF
TRBV4-1	NA	18	NA	TRBJ2-2	TGCGCCAGCAGCCAAGTGGCCCGTTCGGGGTTGGGCACCGGGGAGCTGTTTTTT	CASSQVARSGLGTGELFF
TRBV27	NA	15	NA	TRBJ1-6	TGTGCCAGCAGTTTCGGGGCCGCTCTTGGGTCACCCCTCCACTTT	CASSFGAALGSPLHF
TRBV28	TRBD1	15	NA	TRBJ1-1	TGTGCCAGCAGTTTTCTGACAGGGGACCTTCATGAAGCTTTCTTT	CASSFLTGDLHEAFF
TRBV7-2	TRBD1	16	few	TRBJ1-1	TGTGCCAGCAGCCCTTTTCGGACAGGGATGAACACTGAAGCTTTCTTT	CASSPFRTGMNTEAFF
TRBV7-3	NA	18	NA	TRBJ2-3	TGTGCCAGCAGCGTCCAAGGAAACCCCAGGGGGGCCACAGATACGCAGTATTTT	CASSVQGNPRGATDTQYF
TRBV27	NA	16	NA	TRBJ2-7	TGTGCCAGCAGTCCGCCCGAAGGGACGGCCTCCTACGAGCAGTACTTC	CASSPPEGTASYEQYF
TRBV9	NA	14	NA	TRBJ2-5	TGTGCCAGCAGCGTAGGCGGCTTACAAGAGACCCAGTACTTC	CASSVGGLQETQYF
TRBV10-2	TRBD1	16	few	TRBJ2-1	TGCGCCAGCAGGGAGACATCAGGGGGCTCCTACAATGAGCAGTTCTTC	CASRETSGGSYNEQFF
TRBV5-1	NA	15	few	TRBJ1-1	TGCGCCAGCAGTCATGAACCCACAGGGAACACTGAAGCTTTCTTT	CASSHEPTGNTEAFF
TRBV12-3/TRBV12-4	TRBD2	15	NA	TRBJ2-2	TGTGCCAGCATTTACGGACTAGATAACACCGGGGAGCTGTTTTTT	CASIYGLDNTGELFF
TRBV12-3/TRBV12-4	NA	14	many	TRBJ2-5	TGTGCCAGCAGTTTTGCCAGCATCCAAGAGACCCAGTACTTC	CASSFASIQETQYF
TRBV12-3/TRBV12-4	TRBD2	13	few	TRBJ2-5	TGTGCCAGCAGGCCTAGCGGGGTGAAGACCCAGTACTTC	CASRPSGVKTQYF
TRBV20-1	TRBD1	13	NA	TRBJ1-4	TGCAGTGCTCCTGACAGGGGGGATGAAAAACTGTTTTTT	CSAPDRGDEKLFF
TRBV10-3	NA	13	NA	TRBJ2-7	TGTGCCATCAGTGAGGGGTTTGATTACGAGCAGTACTTC	CAISEGFDYEQYF